This T cell receptor beta chain was sequenced during a study of T cells in Graves' hyperthyroidism and ophthalmopathy. The ends lost 2 bases at V and 3 bases at J; junction bases unmatched: 19. This CDR3 has 20 amino acids. The sample holds many counts of this clonotype. TCR beta CDR3 regions were amplified from RNA transcripts. RT-PCR in the first round (using the HTBI primer set) targeted the TCR CDR3. TCRdb called the multiplex PCR reads again in MiXCR, with one record for every CDR3 protein. The sample yields around 260,000 distinct CDR3 sequences, less than 30% seen once. The specimen was blood. The V and J genes are TRBV12-3 or TRBV12-4 and TRBJ2-1, with TRBD2 identical over 7 bases. This receptor was taken from a man aged 35-49 years with Graves' hyperthyroidism that later progressed to Graves' ophthalmopathy. The CDR3, as DNA: TGTGCCAGCAGTTTAAGGGTTTATAGCGGGCCCGGCCAACTCTACAATGAGCAGTTCTTC. Its protein is CASSLRVYSGPGQLYNEQFF.